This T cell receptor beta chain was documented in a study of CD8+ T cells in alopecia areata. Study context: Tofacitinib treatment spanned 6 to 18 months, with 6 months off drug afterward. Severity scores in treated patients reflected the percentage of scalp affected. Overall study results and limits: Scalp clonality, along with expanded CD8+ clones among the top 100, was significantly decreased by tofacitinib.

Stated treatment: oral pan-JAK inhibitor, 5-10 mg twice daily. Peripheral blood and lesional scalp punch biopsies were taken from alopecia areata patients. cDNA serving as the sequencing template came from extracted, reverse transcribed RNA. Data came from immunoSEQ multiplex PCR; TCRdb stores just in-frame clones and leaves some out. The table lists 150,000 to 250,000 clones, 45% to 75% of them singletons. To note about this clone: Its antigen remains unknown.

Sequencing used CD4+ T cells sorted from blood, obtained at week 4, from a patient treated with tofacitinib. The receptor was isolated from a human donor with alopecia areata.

CDR3 residues: CSVSRQGDYNEQFF. The DNA of the CDR3 is TGCAGCGTTTCTAGACAGGGAGACTACAATGAGCAGTTCTTC. This chain joins TRBV29-1 and TRBJ2-1; 7 bases align to TRBD1. The CDR3 has 14 residues. CDR1 is SQVTM and CDR2 is ANQGSEA in the germline V gene. J gave up 3 bases and V 5 bases, and 7 bases lay outside the gene matches.